This T cell receptor beta chain came from a study of monozygotic twins with inflammatory bowel disease. Whole-study results and caveats: Relative clonotype sharing with others was diminished in IBD patients versus healthy twins, particularly with disease activity. Researchers reported no repertoire similarity difference between concordant and discordant twins, possibly from limited power.

Via template switching, UMIs carrying a 6-nucleotide sample barcode were introduced. Reprocessing the 5' RACE reads, TCRdb reports a single entry for every CDR3 protein and omits DNA. Its clone listing holds over 350,000 distinct CDR3 sequences. Note on this clonotype: The antigen remains undetermined.

In germline, CDR1 is SEHNR, CDR2 FQNEAQ (reference sequence). This CDR3 comprises 17 residues. What was sequenced was blood. The rearrangement uses TRBV7-9 and TRBJ2-2; TCRdb's assignment of TRBD2 cannot be checked, as there is no DNA. This clonotype was obtained from a human donor with ulcerative colitis or Crohn's disease, or a healthy co-twin of an affected twin (not recorded which). The CDR3 is CASSLAPQREHTGELFF.